The 10 T cell receptor beta chains below all came from one sample that was sequenced in a study of cytomegalovirus exposure and HLA in healthy donors. Use of 60 Vbeta and 13 Jbeta primers characterized the PCR. Assay: immunoSEQ multiplex PCR; the TCRdb copy retains only in-frame clones and omits some. The sample comprises about 120,000 clones, roughly 80% of which are singletons, and about 2.6% rests with the top ten. The sample consisted of PBMCs. Receptor source: a woman aged 35 to 49 in good health and CMV-seropositive.

CDR3 loop: CATSRRARVTNEKLFF. The CDR3 DNA is TGTGCCACCAGCAGACGTGCCAGGGTTACTAATGAAAAACTGTTTTTT. The chain joins TRBV15 to TRBJ1-4; D is possibly TRBD1 (5 bases). Looked up from germline, CDR1 is LNHNV and CDR2 is YYDKDF (reference sequence). This CDR3 has 16 residues. V dropped 2 bases and J dropped 2 bases, with 12 bases sitting between them.

J is TRBJ2-5 and V is TRBV10-3, with D possibly being TRBD2 (6 bases). V was shortened by 0 bases and J by 4 bases, with 15 bases between the two germline ends. The CDR3 loop spans 16 amino acids. The germline gives CDR1 ENHRY, CDR2 SYGVKD. The DNA of the CDR3 is TGTGCCATCAGTGAGTCGAGTTTGACGGGAGCAGAGACCCAGTACTTC. Translation gives CAISESSLTGAETQYF.

CDR3 nucleotide sequence: TGTGCCAGCAGCCACCACGGGGGGGCGGACGGGGAGCTGTTTTTT. Protein: CASSHHGGADGELFF. The V call is TRBV7-2, the J call TRBJ2-2; 8 bases fit TRBD2. The CDR3 sequence is 15 residues long. The V gene end was trimmed by 5 bases and the J gene end by 7 bases; junction bases not matched to a gene: 9. Germline assignment: CDR1 SGHTA and CDR2 FQGNSA. Together with reference TRBV7-2 and TRBJ2-2, the CDR3 gives the full variable domain: GAGVSQSPSNKVTEKGKDVELRCDPISGHTALYWYRQSLGQGLEFLIYFQGNSAPDKSGLPSDRFSAERTGGSVSTLTIQRTQQEDSAVYLCASSHHGGADGELFFGEGSRLTVL.

The chain joins TRBV12-1 to TRBJ2-1; TRBD2, the D gene given by the table, was not confirmed from the DNA. TRBV12-1 is designated a pseudogene. The CDR3 length is 16 residues. The chain's CDR3 is CASSFLGATSYNEQFF. CDR3 bases: TGTGCCAGCAGCTTTCTCGGAGCGACTTCCTACAATGAGCAGTTCTTC.

This chain links TRBV4-2 with TRBJ2-7; tentative D call: TRBD1 (6 bases). V shed 2 bases and J shed 4 bases, with 9 bases lying between them. There are 13 residues in the CDR3. Germline V lookup: CDR1 LGHNA, CDR2 YNFKEQ. This CDR3 reads CASSQNRVYEQYF. The DNA for the CDR3 is TGTGCCAGCAGCCAAAACAGGGTATACGAGCAGTACTTC.

This rearrangement joins TRBV29-1 to TRBJ2-3; the match to TRBD1 covers 10 bases. Germline CDR1 is SQVTM and CDR2 is ANQGSEA. V gave up 0 bases and J gave up 0 bases; unmatched junction bases: 6. This CDR3 has 17 residues. The DNA for the CDR3 is TGCAGCGTTGAAGATCCGAAGACAGGGGGCAGCACAGATACGCAGTATTTT. Its translation is CSVEDPKTGGSTDTQYF.

Only a few counts were recorded for this clone. The J gene is TRBJ2-5, the V gene TRBV5-1; 7 nucleotides align to TRBD1. The J call may be faulty, since TRBJ2-7 better matches the DNA end. Per germline, CDR1 SGHRS and CDR2 YFSETQ. The CDR3 contains 16 residues. CDR3 amino acids: CASSLGGGPLSYEQYF. The CDR3 nucleotides are TGCGCCAGCAGCTTGGGAGGGGGCCCACTATCCTACGAGCAGTACTTC.

This chain joins TRBV4-1 and TRBJ1-1, with TRBD1 as a possible D gene (6 bases). Germline values: CDR1 MGHRA, CDR2 YSYEKL. The CDR3 sequence is 15 residues long. V was clipped by 0 bases and J by 5 bases, with 13 bases between them. The CDR3 DNA is TGCGCCAGCAGCCAAGATAGGGGAGGGGGGACTGAAGCTTTCTTT. Encoded protein: CASSQDRGGGTEAFF.

The chain recombines TRBV6-6 with TRBJ1-1; 9 nucleotides match TRBD1. Losses at the gene ends were 6 bases for V and 1 base for J; bases not matched to a gene: 3. This CDR3 region has 14 residues. Germline V gene data show CDR1 as MNHNY and CDR2 as SVGAGI (reference sequence). The CDR3 coding sequence is TGTGCCAGCAGACGGGGACAGGGGAACACTGAAGCTTTCTTT. It translates to CASRRGQGNTEAFF.

The chain couples TRBV6-1 to TRBJ1-1; a possible D gene is TRBD1 (6 bases). V lost 10 bases, J lost 8 bases, and 17 bases lay in between. Germline values: CDR1 MNHNS, CDR2 SASEGT. CDR3 length: 12 amino acids. The CDR3 DNA sequence: TGTGCCATCCACAGGGTTCAACTCGAAGCTTTCTTT. Its protein is CAIHRVQLEAFF.